This TCR beta chain appears in the sequencing data of a study of blood T cell repertoires in COVID-19. Across the whole study: Samples came from the United States, Italy and Spain, spanning acute and convalescent COVID-19. PBMCs, B-cell-depleted T cells, or T cells were the source of the cDNA or gDNA that made up the material.

In the authors' workflow: Amplification of reference gene primers provided the estimated nucleated cell counts. Libraries were prepared by immunoSEQ multiplex PCR; TCRdb keeps only in-frame clonotypes and omits some of them. D and trimming come from the DNA, and the V and J calls and clone size come from that table. Of about 150,000 clones listed, about 86% are singletons. Sequenced: peripheral blood. The clonotype comes from a man aged 50 to 59 with active or convalescent COVID-19.

CDR3 loop: CASSITAGTSGYEQYF. The CDR3 DNA sequence: TGTGCCAGCAGTATTACAGCCGGGACTAGCGGTTACGAGCAGTACTTC. This chain uses TRBV27 with TRBJ2-7; 11 bases align to TRBD2. The CDR3 runs 16 residues. Germline V gene lookup returns CDR1 MNHEY and CDR2 SMNVEV (reference sequence). V lost 5 bases, J lost 4 bases, and 10 bases stayed unmatched.